This passage covers 18 T cell receptor beta chains from one sample sequenced in a study of cytomegalovirus exposure and HLA in healthy donors. 13 Jbeta primers and 60 Vbeta primers were used for the PCR. Data came from immunoSEQ multiplex PCR; TCRdb stores just in-frame clones and leaves some out. The sample has some 150,000 clones; roughly 80% are singletons. The sample comprised PBMCs. Source of these receptors: a man aged 40-50 years in good health and CMV-seronegative.

This chain's CDR3 is CASGFRNSGANVLTF. The CDR3 region has the DNA TGTGCTAGTGGATTTAGAAATTCTGGGGCCAACGTCCTGACTTTC. The chain recombines TRBV12-5 with TRBJ2-6; D call uncertain. Germline V lookup: CDR1 LGHNT, CDR2 FRNRAP. CDR3 length: 15 residues. V lost 6 bases to trimming and J lost 1 base, with 10 bases between them.

This clone was recorded once. The chain is built from TRBV6-1 and TRBJ1-1; D is perhaps TRBD1 (5 bases). The CDR3 totals 14 residues. V lost 5 bases, J lost 3 bases, and 13 bases lay in between. The V gene's germline CDR1 is MNHNS and CDR2 SASEGT. As DNA, the CDR3 is TGTGCCAGCAGTCTTCAGGGTGGGGACACTGAAGCTTTCTTT. Translating gives CASSLQGGDTEAFF.

This chain links TRBV7-8 with TRBJ1-1, with 7 positions matching TRBD1. V dropped 2 bases and J dropped 6; count of bases not matched to a gene: 12. CDR3 length: 16 residues. Germline CDR1 reads SGHVS; CDR2 reads FQNEAQ. The CDR3 nucleotides are TGTGCCAGCAGCTTATTAAAGCGACAGGGTGGCTCTGAAGCTTTCTTT. Translation: CASSLLKRQGGSEAFF.

V gene TRBV4-1 combines with J gene TRBJ2-3; 15 nucleotides match TRBD2. There are 19 residues in the CDR3. CDR1 MGHRA and CDR2 YSYEKL come from the germline V gene. After removal of 0 bases from V and 2 bases from J, the junction contained 6 bases not matched to a gene. The CDR3 coding sequence is TGCGCCAGCAGCCAAGATCGGGGACTAGCGGGGGGTGTCACAGATACGCAGTATTTT. Its protein product is CASSQDRGLAGGVTDTQYF.

This rearrangement joins TRBV11-3 to TRBJ2-2, with D tentatively TRBD2 (5 bases). V dropped 3 bases and J dropped 1 base, with 6 bases sitting between them. Germline assignment: CDR1 SGHNT and CDR2 YENEEA. The CDR3 contains 14 residues. The chain's CDR3 is CASSFGENTGELFF. The DNA of the CDR3 is TGTGCCAGCAGCTTCGGGGAGAACACCGGGGAGCTGTTTTTT.

The CDR3 loop reads CASSEARAGAQGYTF. The DNA for the CDR3 is TGTGCCAGCAGTGAAGCAAGGGCGGGGGCGCAGGGCTACACCTTC. The chain couples TRBV2 to TRBJ1-2; perhaps TRBD1 as D (6 bases). V lost 0 bases and J lost 8, with 16 bases in between. Germline assignment: CDR1 SNHLY and CDR2 FYNNEI. This CDR3 spans 15 amino acids.

The chain recombines TRBV15 with TRBJ2-1, with D possibly matching TRBD2 (6 bases). The CDR3 covers 12 residues. CDR1 LNHNV and CDR2 YYDKDF come from the germline V gene (reference sequence). The V end lost 9 bases, the J end lost 4 bases, and 10 bases lay between the germline ends. The CDR3 bases are TGTGCCACGAGTCGGGGGTACAATGAGCAGTTCTTC. Its protein is CATSRGYNEQFF.

V usage is TRBV6-5 and J usage is TRBJ1-3, with no clear D. The CDR3 loop spans 14 amino acids. V was trimmed by 5 bases and J by 4 bases, leaving 12 bases between them. Looked up from germline, CDR1 is MNHEY and CDR2 is SVGAGI. CDR3 region: CASSEIGRGNTIYF. In DNA form, the CDR3 reads TGTGCCAGCAGTGAAATAGGGAGAGGAAACACCATATATTTT.

This clone was counted a single time. The chain recombines TRBV28 with TRBJ1-2; 11 bases match TRBD1. J gave up 4 bases and V 10 bases, and 11 bases lay outside the gene matches. Germline V gene lookup returns CDR1 MDHEN and CDR2 SYDVKM. The CDR3 consists of 15 residues. The CDR3 protein is CATWGGQGDLYGYTF. DNA of the CDR3: TGTGCCACCTGGGGGGGACAGGGGGACCTCTATGGCTACACCTTC.

The rearrangement uses TRBV7-9 and TRBJ2-1; 11 positions match TRBD2. The J segment lost 6 bases and the V segment lost 6 bases, leaving 7 bases of the junction unmatched. The CDR3 is 15 amino acids. The germline CDR1 and CDR2 sequences are SEHNR and FQNEAQ (reference sequence). CDR3: CASRSTSGGLNEQFF. For the CDR3, the DNA is TGTGCCAGCAGGTCTACTAGCGGGGGCCTCAATGAGCAGTTCTTC.

This clone was counted only a few times. The V gene is TRBV5-6, the J gene TRBJ1-1; D gene unclear. Trimming took 8 bases from V and 0 from J, leaving 8 bases between them. The CDR3 loop spans 12 amino acids. Germline V gene sequence: CDR1 SGHDT, CDR2 YYEEEE. CDR3 loop: CASGRLNTEAFF. The CDR3, as DNA: TGTGCCAGTGGGCGCCTGAACACTGAAGCTTTCTTT.

The chain employs TRBV28 and TRBJ1-5; the D gene is possibly TRBD1 (6 bases). V was shortened by 7 bases and J by 0 bases, with 19 bases between the two germline ends. This CDR3 is 17 amino acids long. Germline V gene lookup returns CDR1 MDHEN and CDR2 SYDVKM. Written as DNA, the CDR3 is TGTGCCAGCAACGGGCAGGGGCGATCTTATAGCAATCAGCCCCAGCATTTT. Its protein is CASNGQGRSYSNQPQHF.

This clone was detected a few times. This sequence joins TRBV27 and TRBJ1-1; D is perhaps TRBD1 (6 bases). V lost 1 base to trimming and J lost 1 base, with 7 bases between them. The CDR3 loop spans 14 amino acids. Germline V CDR1 and CDR2: MNHEY, SMNVEV (reference sequence). For the CDR3, the DNA is TGTGCCAGCAGTTTATTAGGGGGGAACACTGAAGCTTTCTTT. The encoded protein is CASSLLGGNTEAFF.

The rearrangement uses TRBV7-8 and TRBJ2-1; TRBD2 might be the D (6 bases). The CDR3 is 16 amino acids. V lost 3 bases to trimming and J lost 0 bases, with 12 bases between them. CDR1 and CDR2 (germline): SGHVS, FQNEAQ. The CDR3 coding sequence is TGTGCCAGCAGCTTGATAGCGGCTGACTCCTACAATGAGCAGTTCTTC. Protein: CASSLIAADSYNEQFF.

This rearrangement joins TRBV5-1 to TRBJ2-7, with 9 bases that match TRBD1. The CDR3 totals 17 residues. From germline, CDR1 is SGHRS and CDR2 YFSETQ. V lost 4 bases, J lost 9 bases, and 20 bases stayed unmatched. The CDR3 DNA follows: TGCGCCAGCAGCCTGACACCCCCGGGACAGGGCCCGGGCGGGCAGTACTTC. Translation: CASSLTPPGQGPGGQYF.

The rearrangement uses TRBV5-1 and TRBJ2-3; TRBD1 might be the D (5 bases). Germline V lookup: CDR1 SGHRS, CDR2 YFSETQ. The CDR3 extends over 16 amino acids. Trimming took off 1 base at V and 2 bases at J, with 14 bases between the two ends. CDR3 protein: CASSLFQGTFTDTQYF. The CDR3 DNA reads TGCGCCAGCAGCTTGTTTCAGGGCACTTTCACAGATACGCAGTATTTT.

The chain has TRBV4-3 and TRBJ2-1; TRBD1 agrees at 10 bases. The V and J ends lost 4 bases and 2 bases, in that order; junction bases with no gene match: 5. The CDR3 contains 16 residues. CDR1 is LGHNA, CDR2 YSLEER, per germline. The CDR3 protein is CASSRGQGVAYNEQFF. Here the CDR3 DNA reads TGCGCCAGCAGCCGCGGACAGGGGGTTGCCTACAATGAGCAGTTCTTC.

The rearrangement uses TRBV9 and TRBJ2-1; D might be TRBD1 (5 bases). Deletions cut 3 bases from V and 6 bases from J, with 16 bases between. The CDR3 loop spans 15 amino acids. Germline-derived CDR1 and CDR2 are SGDLS and YYNGEE. As DNA, the CDR3 is TGTGCCAGCAGCGGACAGCCGCGGCCCCCCAATGAGCAGTTCTTC. Protein product: CASSGQPRPPNEQFF.